The rows below give T cell receptor beta chains drawn from one sample of a study of blood T cell repertoires in COVID-19. Sequenced by immunoSEQ multiplex PCR; TCRdb stores in-frame clones only, minus some. The sample lists a few hundred thousand clones; approximately 86% were seen once. The sequencing input was peripheral blood. The source is a man aged 18 to 30 with active or convalescent COVID-19. Each CDR3 is given with its conserved first and last residue. The D gene is left open where the match is weak. Some rows have no size entry. The others give once, few or many, or a class for an expanded clone.

J: TRBJ1-2
D: .
size: .
V: TRBV5-5
CDR3: CASSFFFGQGNYGYTF
DNA: TGTGCCAGCAGCTTCTTTTTCGGGCAGGGGAACTATGGCTACACCTTC

J: TRBJ2-7
D: .
size: few
V: TRBV3-1/TRBV3-2
CDR3: CASSPRGGVRAYEQYF
DNA: TGTGCCAGCAGCCCCCGCGGCGGTGTACGGGCCTACGAGCAGTACTTC

J: TRBJ1-6
D: .
size: .
V: TRBV5-1
CDR3: CASSLGQGNSPLHF
DNA: TGCGCCAGCAGCTTGGGGCAGGGTAATTCACCCCTCCACTTT

J: TRBJ1-1
D: .
size: .
V: TRBV4-1
CDR3: CASSPLQGGAMNTEAFF
DNA: TGCGCCAGCAGCCCGCTGCAGGGAGGAGCTATGAACACTGAAGCTTTCTTT

J: TRBJ1-2
D: .
size: .
V: TRBV5-4
CDR3: CASSLGGAGEGYTF
DNA: TGTGCCAGCAGCCTCGGGGGCGCGGGAGAAGGCTACACCTTC

J: TRBJ1-2
D: .
size: .
V: TRBV4-3
CDR3: CASSQVEGSYGYTF
DNA: TGCGCCAGCAGCCAAGTCGAGGGATCGTATGGCTACACCTTC

J: TRBJ2-1
D: TRBD2
size: .
V: TRBV27
CDR3: CASSFGTSGGNEQFF
DNA: TGTGCCAGCAGTTTCGGCACTAGCGGGGGGAATGAGCAGTTCTTC

J: TRBJ1-2
D: TRBD1
size: once
V: TRBV19
CDR3: CASRPRDRGIEGYTF
DNA: TGTGCCAGTAGGCCCCGGGACAGGGGAATTGAGGGCTACACCTTC

J: TRBJ1-6
D: TRBD1
size: many
V: TRBV4-2
CDR3: CASSRGQEGSPLHF
DNA: TGTGCCAGCAGCCGCGGACAGGAAGGATCACCCCTCCACTTT

J: TRBJ1-2
D: .
size: .
V: TRBV7-2
CDR3: CASSLEGVGLSGYTF
DNA: TGTGCCAGCAGCTTAGAGGGGGTAGGGTTAAGCGGCTACACCTTC

J: TRBJ2-1
D: TRBD2
size: once
V: TRBV7-2
CDR3: CASSFLAGTYNEQFF
DNA: TGTGCCAGCAGCTTTCTAGCGGGGACCTACAATGAGCAGTTCTTC

J: TRBJ2-4
D: TRBD1
size: .
V: TRBV7-2
CDR3: CASSLWDRENIQYF
DNA: TGTGCCAGCAGCTTATGGGACAGGGAGAACATTCAGTACTTC

J: TRBJ1-4
D: .
size: .
V: TRBV10-3
CDR3: CAISESTAFNEKLFF
DNA: TGTGCCATCAGTGAGTCGACAGCATTTAATGAAAAACTGTTTTTT

J: TRBJ2-3
D: TRBD2
size: .
V: TRBV3-1/TRBV3-2
CDR3: CASSQVAGGGTQYF
DNA: TGTGCCAGCAGCCAAGTAGCGGGGGGAGGTACGCAGTATTTT

J: TRBJ2-5
D: .
size: .
V: TRBV12-5
CDR3: CASGLVPGYQETQYF
DNA: TGTGCTAGTGGTTTGGTACCCGGGTACCAAGAGACCCAGTACTTC

J: TRBJ2-7
D: TRBD2
size: few
V: TRBV5-4
CDR3: CASSLASGGYYEQYF
DNA: TGTGCCAGCAGCTTGGCTAGCGGGGGATACTACGAGCAGTACTTC

J: TRBJ1-1
D: .
size: .
V: TRBV5-8
CDR3: CASSLRGNTEAFF
DNA: TGTGCCAGCAGCTTGAGGGGGAACACTGAAGCTTTCTTT

J: TRBJ2-1
D: .
size: once
V: TRBV3-1/TRBV3-2
CDR3: CASSLTDFHEQFF
DNA: TGTGCCAGCAGCCTAACGGACTTCCATGAGCAGTTCTTC

J: TRBJ2-6
D: TRBD2
size: once
V: TRBV2
CDR3: CASSLAGVDPGANVLTF
DNA: TGTGCCAGCAGTTTAGCGGGAGTGGACCCCGGGGCCAACGTCCTGACTTTC

J: TRBJ2-3
D: .
size: .
V: TRBV5-1
CDR3: CASSRGTSTDTQYF
DNA: TGCGCCAGCAGCCGGGGGACTAGCACAGATACGCAGTATTTT

J: TRBJ2-1
D: .
size: .
V: TRBV24-1
CDR3: CATSGGNEQFF
DNA: TGTGCCACCAGTGGCGGTAATGAGCAGTTCTTC

J: TRBJ1-1
D: TRBD1
size: once
V: TRBV28
CDR3: CASSDQGGGNTEAFF
DNA: TGTGCCAGCAGTGACCAGGGGGGCGGAAACACTGAAGCTTTCTTT

J: TRBJ2-2
D: .
size: .
V: TRBV7-2
CDR3: CASSLAWRSGELFF
DNA: TGTGCCAGCAGCTTAGCTTGGCGGTCCGGGGAGCTGTTTTTT

J: TRBJ2-7
D: TRBD1
size: .
V: TRBV11-1
CDR3: CASSLDRGGEQYF
DNA: TGTGCCAGCAGCTTGGACAGGGGAGGCGAGCAGTACTTC

J: TRBJ2-1
D: TRBD2
size: .
V: TRBV6-4
CDR3: CASSAGTSFSYNEQFF
DNA: TGTGCCAGCAGTGCCGGGACTAGCTTTTCCTACAATGAGCAGTTCTTC

J: TRBJ2-3
D: .
size: .
V: TRBV28
CDR3: CASSFLPVLSTDTQYF
DNA: TGTGCCAGCAGTTTCCTCCCGGTGTTGTCCACAGATACGCAGTATTTT

J: TRBJ2-1
D: TRBD2
size: .
V: TRBV10-2
CDR3: CASAMTSPHEQFF
DNA: TGCGCCAGCGCGATGACTAGCCCTCATGAGCAGTTCTTC

J: TRBJ2-3
D: TRBD1
size: few
V: TRBV3-1/TRBV3-2
CDR3: CASSPTGDGTDTQYF
DNA: TGTGCCAGCAGCCCCACAGGGGACGGCACAGATACGCAGTATTTT

J: TRBJ2-1
D: TRBD2
size: .
V: TRBV6-5
CDR3: CASRGLAMHNEQFF
DNA: TGTGCCAGCAGGGGACTAGCGATGCACAATGAGCAGTTCTTC

J: TRBJ2-6
D: .
size: .
V: TRBV4-3
CDR3: CASSQVLSPATTGSGANVLTF
DNA: TGCGCCAGCAGCCAAGTATTGTCTCCAGCCACAACCGGGTCTGGGGCCAACGTCCTGACTTTC

J: TRBJ1-2
D: .
size: .
V: TRBV28
CDR3: CASMAHYGYTF
DNA: TGTGCCAGCATGGCCCATTATGGCTACACCTTC

J: TRBJ1-5
D: .
size: .
V: TRBV7-8
CDR3: CASSSGPGREGRLSNQPQHF
DNA: TGTGCCAGCAGCTCAGGTCCTGGCAGGGAAGGTAGGCTAAGCAATCAGCCCCAGCATTTT

J: TRBJ1-3
D: .
size: .
V: TRBV18
CDR3: CASSLQAFPGNTIYF
DNA: TGTGCCAGCTCGCTTCAGGCATTTCCTGGAAACACCATATATTTT

J: TRBJ2-3
D: .
size: .
V: TRBV7-6
CDR3: CASSWRGDRDTQYF
DNA: TGTGCCAGCAGCTGGAGGGGAGACAGAGATACGCAGTATTTT

J: TRBJ2-7
D: TRBD2
size: .
V: TRBV10-3
CDR3: CAIGEETSSPQYF
DNA: TGTGCCATCGGAGAAGAGACTAGCTCTCCCCAGTACTTC

J: TRBJ1-5
D: .
size: many
V: TRBV2
CDR3: CASSDIQGIQPQHF
DNA: TGTGCCAGCAGTGACATACAGGGAATTCAGCCCCAGCATTTT

J: TRBJ2-1
D: TRBD2
size: .
V: TRBV7-3
CDR3: CASSPKREGWNEQFF
DNA: TGTGCCAGCAGCCCAAAGCGGGAGGGGTGGAATGAGCAGTTCTTC

J: TRBJ2-3
D: .
size: .
V: TRBV24-1
CDR3: CATSSLDTQYF
DNA: TGTGCCACCAGTAGCCTTGATACGCAGTATTTT

J: TRBJ2-7
D: TRBD2
size: .
V: TRBV10-2
CDR3: CASSEGAGSEYF
DNA: TGCGCCAGCAGTGAAGGAGCGGGATCGGAGTACTTC

J: TRBJ1-1
D: TRBD1
size: .
V: TRBV28
CDR3: CASRNRGLPEAFF
DNA: TGTGCCAGCAGAAACAGGGGCCTACCTGAAGCTTTCTTT

J: TRBJ2-2
D: .
size: .
V: TRBV10-2
CDR3: CASSELVRTGELFF
DNA: TGCGCCAGCAGTGAACTCGTGAGAACCGGGGAGCTGTTTTTT

J: TRBJ1-1
D: .
size: .
V: TRBV5-4
CDR3: CASSPGSMIEAFF
DNA: TGTGCCAGCAGCCCCGGGTCGATGATTGAAGCTTTCTTT

J: TRBJ2-3
D: TRBD2
size: .
V: TRBV3-1/TRBV3-2
CDR3: CASSQRSRGSGATDTQYF
DNA: TGTGCCAGCAGCCAACGAAGCAGGGGTAGCGGGGCCACAGATACGCAGTATTTT

J: TRBJ2-1
D: TRBD2
size: .
V: TRBV7-3
CDR3: CASSLSGRATAEQFF
DNA: TGTGCCAGCAGCTTGAGCGGGAGGGCCACCGCTGAGCAGTTCTTC

J: TRBJ2-5
D: .
size: few
V: TRBV9
CDR3: CASSVVGSGKETQYF
DNA: TGTGCCAGCAGCGTAGTGGGAAGCGGAAAAGAGACCCAGTACTTC

J: TRBJ1-1
D: TRBD1
size: .
V: TRBV5-4
CDR3: CASSWGAGGTEAFF
DNA: TGTGCCAGCAGCTGGGGGGCAGGGGGCACTGAAGCTTTCTTT

J: TRBJ2-5
D: .
size: .
V: TRBV5-4
CDR3: CASSFGGGETQYF
DNA: TGTGCCAGCAGCTTCGGCGGTGGAGAGACCCAGTACTTC

J: TRBJ2-5
D: TRBD2
size: .
V: TRBV5-1
CDR3: CASSLVREGFKEETQYF
DNA: TGCGCCAGCAGCTTGGTGCGGGAGGGATTCAAGGAGGAGACCCAGTACTTC